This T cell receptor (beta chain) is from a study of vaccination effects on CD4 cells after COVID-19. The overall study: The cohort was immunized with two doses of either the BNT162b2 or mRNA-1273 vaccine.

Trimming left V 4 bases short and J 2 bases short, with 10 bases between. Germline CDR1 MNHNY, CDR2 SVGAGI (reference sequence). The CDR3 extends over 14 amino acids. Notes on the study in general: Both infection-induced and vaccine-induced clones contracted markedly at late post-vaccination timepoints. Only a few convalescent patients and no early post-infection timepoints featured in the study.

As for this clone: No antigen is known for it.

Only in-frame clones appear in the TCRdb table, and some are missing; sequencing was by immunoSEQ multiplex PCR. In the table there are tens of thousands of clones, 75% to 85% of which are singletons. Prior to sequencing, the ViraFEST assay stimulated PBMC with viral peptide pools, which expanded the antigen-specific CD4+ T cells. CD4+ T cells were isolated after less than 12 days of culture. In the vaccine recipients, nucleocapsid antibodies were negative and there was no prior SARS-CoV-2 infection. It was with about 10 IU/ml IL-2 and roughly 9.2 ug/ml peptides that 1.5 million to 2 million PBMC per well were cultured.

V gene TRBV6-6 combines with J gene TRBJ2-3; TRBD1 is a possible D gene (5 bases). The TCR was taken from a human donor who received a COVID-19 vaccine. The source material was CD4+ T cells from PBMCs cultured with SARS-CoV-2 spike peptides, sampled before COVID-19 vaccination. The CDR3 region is CASSSGAFTDTQYF. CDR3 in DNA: TGTGCCAGCAGTTCTGGGGCCTTCACAGATACGCAGTATTTT.